This TCR beta chain was identified in a study of T-cell reconstitution after alpha-beta-depleted transplantation in children. As concerns this clonotype: The CDR3 does not end in the conserved phenylalanine or tryptophan, so this is likely a read error. Because the CDR3's place on the DNA is in doubt, the DNA is left out and the CDR3 is given as listed by TCRdb.

Termini included, the CDR3 measures 8 amino acids. The germline CDR1 and CDR2 sequences are DFQATT and SNEGSKA (reference sequence). During its preparation, the TCRbeta library received unique molecular identifiers. Each CDR3 protein is one row after TCRdb ran MiXCR on the PCR reads. This table has roughly 500,000 distinct CDR3 sequences, less than 35% appearing once. The chain carries TRBV20-1 and TRBJ1-1; TRBD1, as called in the table, went unchecked against the DNA. The clonotype was recovered from a human donor who donated a stem cell graft to a child with aplastic anemia. Sample: PBMCs from the stem cell graft donor, taken from the stem cell graft. CDR3 residues: CSARGPGV.